This TCR beta chain originates from a study of blood T cell repertoires in COVID-19. Methods used by the authors: For nucleated cells, counts were estimated from reference gene primer amplification. The data were produced by immunoSEQ multiplex PCR, yet TCRdb's version contains in-frame clones alone and is incomplete. Clonal size and the V and J genes are those of that table, whereas D and trimming came from the DNA. The profile covers about 140,000 clones, with 70% to 90% appearing a single time and around 10% taken by the ten largest. This CDR3 spans 16 amino acids. Trimming took off 1 base at V and 2 bases at J, with 12 bases between the two ends. Per germline, CDR1 SGHDN and CDR2 FVKESK.

Sequencing input: peripheral blood. The clonotype comes from a woman older than 75 with acute or convalescent COVID-19. This chain links TRBV14 with TRBJ1-3; D gene uncertain. CDR3 amino acids: CASSQVLGLAGNTIYF. CDR3 coding DNA: TGTGCCAGCAGCCAAGTCCTGGGCCTCGCTGGAAACACCATATATTTT.